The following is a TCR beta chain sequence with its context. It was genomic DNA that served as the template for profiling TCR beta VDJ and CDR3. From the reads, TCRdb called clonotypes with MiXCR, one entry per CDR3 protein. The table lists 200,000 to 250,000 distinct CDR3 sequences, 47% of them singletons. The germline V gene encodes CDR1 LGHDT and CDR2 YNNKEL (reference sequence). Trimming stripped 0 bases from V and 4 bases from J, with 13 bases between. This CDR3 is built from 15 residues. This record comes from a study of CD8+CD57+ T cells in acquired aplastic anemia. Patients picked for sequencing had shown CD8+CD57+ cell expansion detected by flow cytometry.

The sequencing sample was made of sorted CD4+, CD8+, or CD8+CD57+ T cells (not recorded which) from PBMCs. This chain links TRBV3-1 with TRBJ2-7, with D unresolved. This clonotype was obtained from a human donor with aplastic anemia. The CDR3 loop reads CASSQEMADLYEQYF. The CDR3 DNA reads TGTGCCAGCAGCCAAGAAATGGCGGACCTGTACGAGCAGTACTTC.